This T cell receptor (beta chain) was recovered during a study of radiotherapy plus CTLA-4 blockade in lung cancer. Study overall: Objective responses were recorded in about 18% of patients, with disease control recorded in 25% to 40%.

This clone has only a few counts. The antigen remains undetermined. The sample contains more than one DNA sequence encoding this CDR3. Sequencing used immunoSEQ multiplex PCR; TCRdb keeps in-frame clones, though not all of them. Found here are about 110,000 clones, around 84% of them singletons; the top ten hold 3% to 4%. Regarding the study as a whole: Interferon-beta and early blood T cell clone dynamics reportedly predicted response best.

The CDR3 consists of 13 residues. Trimming shortened V by 4 bases and J by 2 bases, and 8 bases separated the two germline ends. CDR1 is SEHNR, CDR2 FQNEAQ, per germline (reference sequence). This clonotype was obtained from a human donor with non-small cell lung cancer that progressed on radiotherapy plus ipilimumab. Some clones in this sample may be carry-over from other donors' samples. The gene calls are TRBV7-9 and TRBJ1-1; D unclear. The specimen comprised peripheral blood, sampled from a patient treated with radiotherapy plus ipilimumab. The CDR3 loop reads CASSYDGNTEAFF. The CDR3 DNA follows: TGTGCCAGCAGCTATGACGGCAACACTGAAGCTTTCTTT.